The 10 T cell receptor beta chains below come from one sample, sequenced in a study of T cell repertoires in cytomegalovirus infection. These receptors' targets are unknown. In TCRdb, the reads were re-called with MiXCR into one record per CDR3 protein. The table includes hundreds of thousands of distinct CDR3 sequences, about 30% detected once. The material sequenced was cultured PBMCs, taken from culture after CMV antigen stimulation. These TCRs come from a human donor in good health (CMV status not recorded). Some clones in this sample may be carry-over from other donors' samples.

This clonotype was seen a handful of times. This chain uses TRBV4-1 with TRBJ1-3, with D unclear. V was trimmed by 3 bases and J by 0 bases, leaving 9 bases between them. Germline CDR1 and CDR2: MGHRA and YSYEKL. CDR3 length equals 15 residues. The CDR3 reads CASSHPALSGNTIYF. The CDR3 DNA sequence: TGCGCCAGCAGCCACCCAGCCCTCTCTGGAAACACCATATATTTT.

The V and J genes are TRBV6-2 or TRBV6-3 and TRBJ2-5; tentative D call: TRBD2 (5 bases). The germline CDR1 and CDR2 sequences are MNHEY and SVGEGT. Trimming cost V 1 base and J 5 bases, with 11 bases left between them. CDR3 length: 14 amino acids. CDR3 in DNA: TGTGCCAGCAGTTACTTCGGACTTACCGAGACCCAGTACTTC. Amino acids: CASSYFGLTETQYF.

For the CDR3, the DNA is TGTGCCAGCACCCCCGAGGAATTATCGAGTACCGGGGAGCTGTTTTTT. This encodes CASTPEELSSTGELFF. The chain employs TRBV7-9 and TRBJ2-2; D ambiguous. Deletions cut 7 bases from V and 5 bases from J, with 20 bases between. Germline assignment: CDR1 SEHNR and CDR2 FQNEAQ (reference sequence). The CDR3 extends over 16 amino acids.

In its sample, this clonotype was seen a few times. V gene TRBV4-1 combines with J gene TRBJ1-1; 7 nucleotides line up with TRBD1. The V gene's germline CDR1 is MGHRA and CDR2 YSYEKL. The V segment lost 4 bases and the J segment 6 bases; nucleotides outside the gene matches: 14. The CDR3 is 16 amino acids. CDR3 loop: CASSPDRDGGEAEAFF. The CDR3 bases are TGCGCCAGCAGCCCAGACAGGGATGGAGGAGAGGCTGAAGCTTTCTTT.

The J gene is TRBJ2-2, the V gene TRBV4-1, with unresolved D. Trimming stripped 0 bases from V and 7 bases from J, with 12 bases between. Germline CDR1 is MGHRA and CDR2 is YSYEKL. This CDR3 has 15 residues. The chain's CDR3 is CASSQDPRVSGELFF. In nucleotides, the CDR3 is TGCGCCAGCAGCCAAGATCCTAGGGTCAGCGGGGAGCTGTTTTTT.

This clonotype was detected a few times. The chain recombines TRBV12-3 or TRBV12-4 with TRBJ1-1, with D possibly being TRBD1 (5 bases). The CDR3 runs 13 residues. Trimming removed 6 bases at V and 0 bases at J, with 8 bases between. The CDR3 DNA is TGTGCCAGCAGGTCCAGGGTGAACACTGAAGCTTTCTTT. Residues: CASRSRVNTEAFF.

There are many counts of this clonotype. The rearrangement joins TRBV7-2 to TRBJ2-1; 9 bases map to TRBD2. Per the germline V gene, CDR1 is SGHTA and CDR2 is FQGNSA. The trim removed 5 bases at V and 5 bases at J, leaving 10 bases unmatched. The CDR3 sequence is 16 residues long. Written as DNA, the CDR3 is TGTGCCAGCAGCCAGCACCTAGCGGGGATAAACAATGAGCAGTTCTTC. The encoded protein is CASSQHLAGINNEQFF.

The chain employs TRBV25-1 and TRBJ2-3, with TRBD2 matching over 8 bases. Germline CDR1 reads MGHDK; CDR2 reads SYGVNS. This CDR3 comprises 13 residues. The CDR3 bases are TGTGCTGTTAGCGGGGAACTCACAGATACGCAGTATTTT. Translation: CAVSGELTDTQYF.

This clonotype was counted between two and nine times. The chain combines TRBV7-2 with TRBJ2-3, with D tentatively TRBD1 or TRBD2 (6 bases each). Germline CDR1 is SGHTA and CDR2 is FQGNSA. The CDR3 covers 14 residues. V dropped 1 base and J dropped 8 bases, with 13 bases sitting between them. The CDR3 sequence: CASSLVSGAGTQYF. CDR3 DNA: TGTGCCAGCAGCTTAGTGTCGGGGGCTGGTACGCAGTATTTT.

This clonotype was observed a few times. This rearrangement joins TRBV20-1 to TRBJ2-7; perhaps TRBD2 as D (5 bases). CDR3 length: 15 amino acids. The V gene lost 5 bases and the J gene lost 2 bases, with 19 bases spanning the gap. From germline, CDR1 is DFQATT and CDR2 SNEGSKA (reference sequence). The CDR3 loop is CSASRRAAAAYEQYF. CDR3 bases: TGCAGTGCTTCCAGGCGGGCAGCGGCCGCCTACGAGCAGTACTTC.